The T cell receptor beta chain described here comes from a study of identical twins. Findings and limits, study-wide: Twins' excess sharing was less marked for out-of-frame beta sequences.

On this clonotype: The antigen remains unidentified.

With 7 bases removed from V and 1 base from J, the gap between germline ends came to 19 bases. This CDR3 is built from 15 residues. Germline V gene data show CDR1 as SQVTM and CDR2 as ANQGSEA. A universal primer binding site was introduced by template switching. The final cDNA contained unique molecular identifiers. Each CDR3 protein gets one entry after TCRdb re-called the 5' RACE reads with MiXCR. Counted here are 450,000 or so distinct CDR3 sequences, about 24% occurring once; the ten biggest clones make up 2.9%. These same data were also listed under a study on T cells expressing NK-cell markers. That study reports: There were four donors in whom these clonotypes also led the CD3+CD56-NKG2C+ fraction.

V gene TRBV29-1 combines with J gene TRBJ2-5; D is perhaps TRBD1 or TRBD2 (7 bases each). The sequence was collected from a young woman in good health. Specimen: CD4+ T cells sorted from blood. The CDR3 coding sequence is TGCAGCGGGGGGGGGGTGACAGGGCGCCAAGAGACCCAGTACTTC. This sequence encodes CSGGGVTGRQETQYF.